This T cell receptor beta chain was sequenced for a study of vaccination and CD4 T cells after COVID-19 (dated by TCRdb to between 2022 and 2023). Notes on the research overall: Convalescent patients had a positive SARS-CoV-2 result on nasal swab PCR, and of these patients, several had mild disease and one had severe disease. Six males and four females were included in the convalescent cohort, with two Hispanic individuals, seven Caucasians, two Asians and one multiracial person represented. Participants got two doses of the Pfizer-BioNTech BNT162b2 vaccine (n=8) or two doses of the Moderna mRNA-1273 vaccine (n=2). Post-COVID blood samples were collected from convalescent patients a median of around 100 days after diagnosis, with a range of about 35 to 161 days. Post-vaccine blood samples were taken a median of approximately 70 days after the second vaccine dose, with a range of roughly 13 to 250 days. The cultures were stimulated with overlapping spike peptide pools from SARS-CoV-2 and from the common cold coronaviruses HCoV-NL63, HCoV-OC43 and HCoV-229E. In control cultures, a CEFX viral epitope pool was used as positive control, an HIV-1 Nef peptide pool was used as negative control, or no peptide was added. In 10 COVID-19 convalescent patients and a handful of infection-naive healthy vaccine recipients, the spike-specific CD4+ TCR repertoire before mRNA vaccination was compared with the repertoire after mRNA vaccination.

The treatment or condition label, read with the paper, signifies: approximately 9-day PBMC culture with coronavirus spike peptide pools or control peptides (ViraFEST assay). To expand antigen-specific T cells with peptide pools and then pick out the expanded clonotypes through TCR sequencing, the study relied on the ViraFEST assay. The convalescent patients' positive SARS-CoV-2 PCR tests fell between March and December 2020, which was before the Alpha, Beta and Delta variants emerged in the United States. PBMCs were cultured at 1.5 million to 2.5 million per well in IMDM supplemented with approximately 4.7% human AB serum and 8.5 to 10 IU/ml IL-2, with approximately 11 ug/ml peptide pools added. Half of the culture medium was replaced with fresh IL-2-containing medium on days 3 and 7. After 10 to 11 days of culture, CD4+ T cells were isolated by negative selection with the EasySep CD4+ T cell isolation kit. PBMCs were separated from whole blood using Ficoll-Paque Plus gradient centrifugation and then either used fresh or cryopreserved at -140C. Culture conditions were generally each tested in triplicate wells.

The sample holds a few counts of this clonotype. Its antigen specificity is not known. Per-base qualities were not stored, and no clone one base away is much larger. Beyond this particular receptor, the publication reports: In convalescent patients, a median about 84% of post-vaccine SARS-CoV-2-reactive clones were detected only after vaccination, and vaccine-specific priming was suggested by this finding. An increase in the median number of SARS-CoV-2-reactive clonotypes from 21 after infection to roughly 36 after vaccination was observed, but the change was not found to be significant. The study included relatively few convalescent patients and did not analyze early timepoints after natural infection. Nearly all vaccine-specific clones in convalescent patients (304 of 307) were mono-reactive for SARS-CoV-2 spike rather than cross-reactive with common cold coronaviruses.

Receptors were amplified or captured by PCR. TCR sequencing of DNA from cultured CD4+ T cells used the Oncomine TCR Beta short-read assay at the Johns Hopkins FTIC core. The QIAamp micro DNA kit was used to extract genomic DNA from the cultured CD4+ T cells. The Oncomine TCR Beta libraries from cultured CD4+ T cells were pooled using unique dual indexes and then sequenced on an Illumina iSeq 100. The authors processed their data as follows. Non-productive sequences were removed, and CDR3s not starting with C, not ending with F or W, or shorter than 7 amino acids were discarded. Antigen-specific clonotypes were identified with the MANAFEST web application by comparing peptide-stimulated wells with reference and other culture wells. For a clone to be called positive, the clone needed an FDR below 0.05, an odds ratio above 5, and a productive frequency above 0.1% in at least two of three replicate wells. A clonotype was classed as cross-reactive if the clonotype showed significant expansion both in SARS-CoV-2 spike wells and in at least one common cold coronavirus spike condition. Using R version 3.6.1, CDR3 homology was evaluated through Levenshtein distances (stringdist) along with unrooted phylogenetic trees (ape). In-frame beta chains were kept once TCRdb had trimmed the public reads at Q25 with fastp and called clones with MiXCR. Identical CDR3 proteins give one entry, which carries the most common genes and DNA. The V and J calls here are based on TCRdb, not the publication. The sample has around 12,000 distinct CDR3 sequences on record, roughly two fifths of them singletons. The top ten constitute just under 9.5% of the sample.

Inclusive of the bounding cysteine and phenylalanine, the CDR3 is 14 residues long. The read is trimmed to its CDR3 DNA, 42 bases read in frame from base 1. CDR1 and CDR2 (MNHEY, SMNVEV) derive from the germline V gene (reference sequence). Trimming removed 1 base from V and 5 bases from J, leaving 11 bases between the germline ends. This receptor chain uses TRBV27 and TRBJ1-1, with the D gene uncertain. The source material was CD4+ T cells from blood, cultured in vitro. This clonotype was obtained from a human donor who had recovered from COVID-19. CDR3 protein: CASSLLSGGTEAFF. The nucleotide sequence reads TGTGCCAGCAGTTTATTATCAGGTGGGACTGAAGCTTTCTTT.